What follows describes a single TCR beta chain. Its antigen specificity is not known. No per-base quality is available; no much larger clone lies one base away. The sample comes from a study of spatial heterogeneity in lung cancer (dated by TCRdb to the late 2010s). For the study in its entirety: Beta-chain transcripts were consistently detected in greater numbers than alpha-chain transcripts, which likely reflects a higher abundance of beta-chain transcripts. In the raw uncorrected reads, each unique combination of TCR and UMI appeared more than ten times on average. In non-small cell lung cancer, the study made a quantitative comparison of TCR alpha and beta repertoires among multiple tumor regions, matched nontumor lung and blood. Nonsynonymous mutation counts, determined by whole-exome sequencing of tumor tissue, were related to TCR repertoire features. Both alpha and beta chains were TCR-sequenced in around 220 tumor regions, about 69 matched nontumor lung samples and around 50 PBMC samples obtained at surgery. Broad study findings and their caveats: Confirming at a functional level the hypothesis that regional TCRs recognize regional mutations was considered to require additional single-cell paired TCR alpha and beta sequencing. Ubiquitous expanded tumor TCRs were found in blood more often at tumor resection than at routine follow-up.

The library was made by 5' RACE. Instrument used: NextSeq 500. The TCR library protocol attached a unique molecular identifier to each TCR cDNA molecule to allow correction of PCR and sequencing errors. Turning to the authors' computational methods: TCR identification, UMI-based error correction and CDR3 extraction were all carried out with Decombinator tools. Expanded TCRs were defined as those above a frequency of 2 per 1,000, corresponding to the top 1% of the tumor frequency distribution. Rényi diversity was computed with the R vegan package after subsampling each repertoire 100 times to 5,000 TCRs. CDR3 similarity networks were built from amino acid triplet string-kernel similarity, connecting CDR3s with pairwise similarity above 0.82. The public reads were reprocessed in TCRdb via fastp at Q25 and MiXCR, keeping in-frame beta chains. Entries that share a CDR3 protein sequence are merged under the most common genes and DNA. The V and J calls here are based on TCRdb, not the publication. Counted in this sample were about 45,000 distinct CDR3 sequences; about 10% of them appeared once. The ten largest clones take up 35% to 45% of the sample.

The CDR3, from cysteine to phenylalanine, totals 16 residues. Kept here is only the CDR3 DNA, which spans 48 bases and is read in frame from base 1. The CDR1 and CDR2 encoded by the germline V gene are LGHNA and YSLEER. V gives up 1 base and J gives up 6 bases, and the segment between their germline ends measures 16 bases. In light of the paper, this sample's time point label describes: sample taken at primary tumor resection. TCR sequencing used whole RNA extracted from tumor and nontumor lung tissue, or from cryopreserved PBMC samples, without cell sorting. Samples were obtained from 72 patients with early-stage, untreated non-small cell lung cancer from the lung TRACERx cohort. Only patients for whom sufficient RNA was available from at least two tumor regions were selected for TCR sequencing.

The sequencing here drew on PBMCs, taken at surgery. The receptor was isolated from a female donor with early-stage non-small cell lung cancer. The V gene is TRBV4-3 and the J gene is TRBJ1-5; TRBD1 is perhaps the D gene, given 5 matching bases. In nucleotide form, the sequence is TGCGCCAGCAGCCAAGGTAGCGGGGGAGTGGGTCAGCCCCAGCATTTT. This gives the protein CASSQGSGGVGQPQHF.